This is a list of T cell receptor beta chains from one sample in a study of blood T cell repertoires in COVID-19. Using immunoSEQ multiplex PCR, the repertoire was profiled, and TCRdb retains in-frame clones only, with some absent. There are more than 110,000 clones in the sample; about 90% occur only once, and approximately 10% lies in the top ten. The specimen sequenced was peripheral blood. The receptors shown here come from a woman of 80 years or more with acute or convalescent COVID-19. Both conserved end residues are part of each CDR3. A D gene is named only where the DNA matches it firmly. Clone size is shown for a subset of rows, as once, few, many or a class of expanded clone.

V gene: TRBV9
J gene: TRBJ1-2
clone size: .
CDR3 length: 14
D gene: .
CDR3 protein: CASSATGRGEGYTF
CDR3 DNA: TGTGCCAGCAGCGCCACCGGACGGGGAGAAGGCTACACCTTC

V gene: TRBV18
J gene: TRBJ1-2
clone size: .
CDR3 length: 15
D gene: TRBD1
CDR3 protein: CASSPRDRPSYGYTF
CDR3 DNA: TGTGCCAGCTCACCACGGGACAGGCCCTCCTATGGCTACACCTTC

V gene: TRBV19
J gene: TRBJ1-2
clone size: .
CDR3 length: 15
D gene: .
CDR3 protein: CASSSRWGPDYGYTF
CDR3 DNA: TGTGCCAGTAGTTCCAGATGGGGCCCCGACTATGGCTACACCTTC

V gene: TRBV27
J gene: TRBJ1-2
clone size: .
CDR3 length: 15
D gene: TRBD1
CDR3 protein: CASRRSLDRVDGYTF
CDR3 DNA: TGTGCCAGCAGGCGATCGCTGGACAGGGTCGACGGCTACACCTTC

V gene: TRBV3-1/TRBV3-2
J gene: TRBJ1-6
clone size: .
CDR3 length: 13
D gene: .
CDR3 protein: CASSQDRKSPLHF
CDR3 DNA: TGTGCCAGCAGCCAAGATCGTAAGAGCCCCCTCCACTTT

V gene: TRBV11-2
J gene: TRBJ1-2
clone size: .
CDR3 length: 14
D gene: TRBD1
CDR3 protein: CASSSGQINYGYTF
CDR3 DNA: TGTGCCAGCAGCTCGGGACAGATAAACTATGGCTACACCTTC

V gene: TRBV3-1/TRBV3-2
J gene: TRBJ1-2
clone size: .
CDR3 length: 14
D gene: TRBD1
CDR3 protein: CASSHLTGGYGYTF
CDR3 DNA: TGTGCCAGCAGCCACCTGACAGGGGGCTATGGCTACACCTTC

V gene: TRBV5-1
J gene: TRBJ2-1
clone size: once
CDR3 length: 16
D gene: TRBD1
CDR3 protein: CASRPPGQGWHNEQFF
CDR3 DNA: TGCGCCAGCAGACCTCCTGGACAGGGCTGGCACAATGAGCAGTTCTTC

V gene: TRBV2
J gene: TRBJ1-5
clone size: .
CDR3 length: 14
D gene: .
CDR3 protein: CASSELTVTQPQHF
CDR3 DNA: TGTGCCAGCAGTGAACTAACGGTAACTCAGCCCCAGCATTTT

V gene: TRBV5-1
J gene: TRBJ2-1
clone size: .
CDR3 length: 15
D gene: .
CDR3 protein: CASRDSGDLLNEQFF
CDR3 DNA: TGCGCCAGCAGGGATTCAGGGGATCTCCTTAATGAGCAGTTCTTC

V gene: TRBV29-1
J gene: TRBJ1-1
clone size: .
CDR3 length: 13
D gene: TRBD1
CDR3 protein: CSAGGPMDTEAFF
CDR3 DNA: TGCAGCGCAGGGGGCCCGATGGATACTGAAGCTTTCTTT

V gene: TRBV3-1/TRBV3-2
J gene: TRBJ2-1
clone size: .
CDR3 length: 15
D gene: TRBD2
CDR3 protein: CASSHQGLAHNEQFF
CDR3 DNA: TGTGCCAGCAGCCATCAAGGACTAGCGCACAATGAGCAGTTCTTC

V gene: TRBV5-5
J gene: TRBJ2-7
clone size: .
CDR3 length: 12
D gene: TRBD1
CDR3 protein: CASSFGQGEQYF
CDR3 DNA: TGTGCCAGCAGCTTCGGACAGGGCGAGCAGTACTTC

V gene: TRBV30
J gene: TRBJ1-2
clone size: .
CDR3 length: 14
D gene: TRBD1
CDR3 protein: CAWSGFRGLGGYTF
CDR3 DNA: TGTGCCTGGAGTGGGTTCAGGGGGCTTGGTGGCTACACCTTC

V gene: TRBV4-1
J gene: TRBJ2-7
clone size: .
CDR3 length: 16
D gene: .
CDR3 protein: CASSHTLGASAYEQYF
CDR3 DNA: TGCGCCAGCAGCCACACTCTCGGGGCTAGCGCCTACGAGCAGTACTTC

V gene: TRBV5-1
J gene: TRBJ2-1
clone size: .
CDR3 length: 14
D gene: .
CDR3 protein: CASSRTGDYNEQFF
CDR3 DNA: TGCGCCAGCAGCCGGACGGGGGACTACAATGAGCAGTTCTTC

V gene: TRBV18
J gene: TRBJ2-1
clone size: .
CDR3 length: 12
D gene: .
CDR3 protein: CASSGQYNEQFF
CDR3 DNA: TGTGCCAGCTCAGGACAGTACAATGAGCAGTTCTTC

V gene: TRBV6-5
J gene: TRBJ2-1
clone size: .
CDR3 length: 16
D gene: TRBD2
CDR3 protein: CASSYVTGTSNNEQFF
CDR3 DNA: TGTGCCAGCAGTTACGTAACCGGGACTAGCAACAATGAGCAGTTCTTC

V gene: TRBV2
J gene: TRBJ2-5
clone size: .
CDR3 length: 16
D gene: TRBD2
CDR3 protein: CASKTSGGEGAVTQYF
CDR3 DNA: TGTGCCAGCAAAACTAGCGGGGGTGAAGGGGCGGTGACCCAGTACTTC

V gene: TRBV25-1
J gene: TRBJ1-2
clone size: few
CDR3 length: 12
D gene: TRBD1
CDR3 protein: CASRDRGQGYTF
CDR3 DNA: TGTGCCAGCAGAGACAGGGGGCAAGGCTACACCTTC

V gene: TRBV6-1
J gene: TRBJ2-7
clone size: .
CDR3 length: 16
D gene: TRBD1
CDR3 protein: CASSERQGAFMGEQYF
CDR3 DNA: TGTGCCAGCAGTGAAAGACAGGGAGCCTTTATGGGGGAGCAGTACTTC

V gene: TRBV27
J gene: TRBJ1-1
clone size: .
CDR3 length: 14
D gene: .
CDR3 protein: CASSLRGADTEAFF
CDR3 DNA: TGTGCCAGCAGCCTACGGGGGGCGGACACTGAAGCTTTCTTT

V gene: TRBV24-1
J gene: TRBJ1-6
clone size: .
CDR3 length: 15
D gene: .
CDR3 protein: CATKGIGGYNSPLHF
CDR3 DNA: TGTGCCACCAAGGGGATCGGGGGTTATAATTCACCCCTCCACTTT

V gene: TRBV19
J gene: TRBJ1-5
clone size: .
CDR3 length: 15
D gene: TRBD1
CDR3 protein: CASSMGQGSYQPQHF
CDR3 DNA: TGTGCCAGTAGTATGGGACAGGGAAGCTACCAGCCCCAGCATTTT

V gene: TRBV20-1
J gene: TRBJ1-1
clone size: .
CDR3 length: 14
D gene: .
CDR3 protein: CSASFRGPLAEAFF
CDR3 DNA: TGCAGTGCTAGTTTCAGGGGCCCATTGGCTGAAGCTTTCTTT

V gene: TRBV4-1
J gene: TRBJ2-5
clone size: .
CDR3 length: 15
D gene: TRBD1
CDR3 protein: CASRLGTGDWETQYF
CDR3 DNA: TGCGCCAGCAGACTGGGGACAGGGGATTGGGAGACCCAGTACTTC

V gene: TRBV5-5
J gene: TRBJ2-7
clone size: .
CDR3 length: 13
D gene: .
CDR3 protein: CASSLSGAYEQYF
CDR3 DNA: TGTGCCAGCAGCTTGTCCGGAGCCTACGAGCAGTACTTC